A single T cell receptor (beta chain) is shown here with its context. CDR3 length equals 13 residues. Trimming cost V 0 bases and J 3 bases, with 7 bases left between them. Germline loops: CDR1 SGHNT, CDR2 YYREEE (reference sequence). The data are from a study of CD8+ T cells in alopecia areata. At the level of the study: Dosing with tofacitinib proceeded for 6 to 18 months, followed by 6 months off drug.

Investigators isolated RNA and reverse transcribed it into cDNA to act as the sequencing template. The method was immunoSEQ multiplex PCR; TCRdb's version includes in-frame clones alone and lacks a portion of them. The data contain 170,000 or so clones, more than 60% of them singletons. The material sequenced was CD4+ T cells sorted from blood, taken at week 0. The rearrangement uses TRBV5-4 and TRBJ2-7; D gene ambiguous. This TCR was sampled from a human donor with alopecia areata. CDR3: CASSLGGNYEQYF. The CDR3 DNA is TGTGCCAGCAGCTTGGGCGGAAACTACGAGCAGTACTTC. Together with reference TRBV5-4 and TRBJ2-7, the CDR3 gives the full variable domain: ETGVTQSPTHLIKTRGQQVTLRCSSQSGHNTVSWYQQALGQGPQFIFQYYREEENGRGNFPPRFSGLQFPNYSSELNVNALELDDSALYLCASSLGGNYEQYFGPGTRLTVT.